The sequence of this T cell receptor beta chain was determined in a study of cytomegalovirus exposure and HLA in healthy donors. Primers: 60 Vbeta forward and 13 Jbeta reverse. Assay: immunoSEQ multiplex PCR; the TCRdb copy retains only in-frame clones and omits some. Of over 140,000 clones listed, about 80% were seen once; the top ten hold 1.4% to 1.5%. V gave up 4 bases and J gave up 10 bases, with 11 bases separating them. The CDR3 runs 11 residues. CDR1 is SQVTM, CDR2 ANQGSEA, per germline. Concerning this clone: Antigen specificity is unknown.

Study-level points and caveats: Data from an earlier analysis indicated that most TCR beta V segments were productive either about 90% or about 30% of the time.

Source material: PBMCs. The sequence came from a young man in good health and CMV-seropositive. V gene TRBV29-1 combines with J gene TRBJ2-1; unclear D gene. This CDR3 reads CSVVSAGEQFF. The CDR3 DNA reads as TGCAGCGTTGTATCAGCAGGCGAGCAGTTCTTC.